The 5 T cell receptor beta chains listed next were all sequenced from one sample in a study of somatic mutations in cytotoxic T cells in rheumatoid arthritis. Sequenced by immunoSEQ multiplex PCR; TCRdb stores in-frame clones only, minus some. The repertoire holds about 7,100 clones, with around 90% as singletons. Sequences were obtained from CD8+ T cells sorted from blood. These receptors originate from a man aged 40-49 years with rheumatoid arthritis.

The J gene is TRBJ2-5, the V gene TRBV7-2; the D gene is possibly TRBD2 (5 bases). CDR1 and CDR2 (germline): SGHTA, FQGNSA. Between the trimmed V and J ends, which lost 1 base and 1 base, there was a span of 19 bases. The CDR3 consists of 18 residues. CDR3 bases: TGTGCCAGCAGCTTAGTTATAGGTGGAGGTTTGGTCCAAGAGACCCAGTACTTC. Translated: CASSLVIGGGLVQETQYF.

This clone has a single count. The J gene is TRBJ2-1, the V gene TRBV28, with a tentative D call TRBD1 (6 bases). CDR3 size: 15 residues. CDR1 and CDR2 (germline): MDHEN, SYDVKM. Trimming cost V 4 bases and J 2 bases, with 12 bases left between them. The DNA for the CDR3 is TGTGCCAGCAGTTCCGGGACACACACCTACAATGAGCAGTTCTTC. Amino acid sequence: CASSSGTHTYNEQFF.

The chain combines TRBV19 with TRBJ1-5, with 7 bases that match TRBD1. V trimming: 4 bases; J trimming: 2 bases; junction bases outside the gene matches: 5. This CDR3 comprises 15 residues. The germline gives CDR1 LNHDA, CDR2 SQIVND (reference sequence). The CDR3 is CASSTTGFGNQPQHF. The CDR3 nucleotides are TGTGCCAGTAGTACGACAGGGTTTGGCAATCAGCCCCAGCATTTT.

This clone has only one observation. This chain links TRBV13 with TRBJ2-7, with a tentative D call TRBD2 (7 bases). Trimming pared 2 bases from V and 4 bases from J, leaving 15 bases between. The CDR3 is 15 residues long. The germline V gene encodes CDR1 PRHDT and CDR2 FYEKMQ (reference sequence). The CDR3 region has the DNA TGTGCCAGCAGCTTACGTCCTGGGGGGGCGTACGAGCAGTACTTC. Amino acid sequence: CASSLRPGGAYEQYF.

This chain links TRBV10-2 with TRBJ2-2; weak D call: TRBD1 (5 bases). Trimming cost V 6 bases and J 4 bases, with 9 bases left between them. CDR3 length equals 13 residues. The germline V gene has CDR1 WSHSY and CDR2 SAAADI. This chain's CDR3 is CASRPRGTGELFF. Here the CDR3 DNA reads TGCGCCAGCAGGCCTAGGGGCACCGGGGAGCTGTTTTTT.